The clone carrying this T cell receptor beta chain was recorded once. This record comes from a study of blood T cell repertoires in COVID-19. Study background: Spain, Italy and the United States supplied samples that represented acute and convalescent COVID-19.

Only in-frame clones appear in the TCRdb table, and some are missing; sequencing was by immunoSEQ multiplex PCR. Of around 60,000 clones listed, 90% to 95% are singletons. CDR1 is SGHDT and CDR2 is YYEEEE in the germline V gene. J lost 12 bases, V lost 0 bases, and 15 bases had no gene match. The CDR3 length is 16 residues. The rearrangement links TRBV5-6 to TRBJ2-1; 7 nucleotides agree with TRBD2. The source is a man in his fifties with active COVID-19. The specimen was peripheral blood. CDR3 sequence (DNA): TGTGCCAGCAGCTTGGCCCCTTCTGCTGCGGGAGTCTTGCAGTTCTTC. Encoded protein: CASSLAPSAAGVLQFF. Complete variable domain (other parts from reference TRBV5-6 and TRBJ2-1): DAGVTQSPTHLIKTRGQQVTLRCSPKSGHDTVSWYQQALGQGPQFIFQYYEEEERQRGNFPDRFSGHQFPNYSSELNVNALLLGDSALYLCASSLAPSAAGVLQFFGPGTRLTVL.